The sequence of this TCR beta chain was determined in a study of glioma-infiltrating T cells after dendritic cell vaccination. Study at large: Treatment, given 2003 to 2012, was autologous tumor lysate-pulsed dendritic cell vaccination.

Germline V gene data show CDR1 as SGHNT and CDR2 as YYREEE (reference sequence). V lost 4 bases, J lost 2 bases, and 5 bases lay in between. There are 12 residues in the CDR3. All glioblastoma patients lacked an isocitrate dehydrogenase mutation. Some clones are missing from TCRdb's copy, which holds only in-frame ones; the method was immunoSEQ multiplex PCR. The profile shows 95,000 to 110,000 clones, roughly four fifths of them singletons. V gene TRBV5-4 combines with J gene TRBJ2-3; D not certain. This sequence was found in a human donor with glioblastoma. The sample here was blood, taken before dendritic cell vaccination. The CDR3 bases are TGTGCCAGCAGCCAACTCACAGATACGCAGTATTTT. This gives the protein CASSQLTDTQYF.